Ten or more counts support the clone carrying this T cell receptor beta chain. This sample stems from a study of T cell repertoires in cytomegalovirus infection. About the research overall: It was the public TCR beta signatures that indicated both CMV infection and matching HLA type.

In germline, CDR1 is SGHVS, CDR2 FNYEAQ. This CDR3 region has 11 residues. Between the trimmed V and J ends, which lost 6 bases and 8 bases, there was a span of 10 bases. TCRdb reprocessed the reads with MiXCR, giving one entry per CDR3 protein. This table has under 95,000 distinct CDR3 sequences, around 3.8% appearing once. This chain joins TRBV7-6 and TRBJ1-2; a weak D match, TRBD1 (5 bases). Input material: PBMCs. This clonotype was obtained from a human donor in good health (CMV status not recorded). Some clones in this sample may be carry-over from other donors' samples. The CDR3 DNA is TGTGCCAGCAGGTCGGGGGACGGCTACACCTTC. Translated: CASRSGDGYTF.